Described below is a single T cell receptor (beta chain) sequence and its context. CDR1 and CDR2 (germline): LNHNV, YYDKDF (reference sequence). Trimming cost V 2 bases and J 1 base, with 17 bases left between them. There are 17 residues in the CDR3. In the authors' workflow: From reference gene primer amplification, estimates of nucleated cell counts were derived. Generated by immunoSEQ multiplex PCR, the TCRdb table keeps only in-frame clones and is missing some. V, J and clone size were drawn from that table, and D and trimming were deduced from the DNA. The sample lists 200,000 to 300,000 clones; about 90% were seen once. These data belong to a study of blood T cell repertoires in COVID-19. Study-level information: Both acute and convalescent COVID-19 samples were obtained from the United States, Italy and Spain. In each case, the material was cDNA or gDNA derived from T cells, B-cell-depleted T cells, or PBMCs.

Sequencing input: peripheral blood. The source is a middle-aged woman who had recovered from COVID-19. The chain couples TRBV15 to TRBJ1-1, with a tentative D call TRBD1 (5 bases). The CDR3 coding sequence is TGTGCCACCAGCAGACTCAACGCGCAGGGATCGAACACTGAAGCTTTCTTT. It translates to CATSRLNAQGSNTEAFF.